The 17 T cell receptor beta chains below come from one sample, sequenced in a study of blood T cell repertoires in COVID-19. The repertoire was sequenced with immunoSEQ multiplex PCR; TCRdb's copy has only in-frame clones and lacks some. The sample lists about 160,000 clones, around 84% seen once, with roughly 20% in the top ten. The sequencing input was peripheral blood. The receptors stem from an elderly woman with acute or convalescent COVID-19.

The CDR3 loop reads CVSGRMDEQFF. Here the CDR3 DNA reads TGTGTTAGCGGGAGGATGGATGAGCAGTTCTTC. The V and J genes are TRBV28 and TRBJ2-1, with 10 positions matching TRBD2. The CDR3 extends over 11 amino acids. Germline V gives CDR1 MDHEN, CDR2 SYDVKM.

The genes are TRBV6-2 or TRBV6-3 and TRBJ1-1, with D possibly being TRBD1 (6 bases). V lost 5 bases, J lost 12 bases, and 13 bases lay in between. CDR3 length equals 11 residues. Per germline, CDR1 MNHEY and CDR2 SVGEGT. The CDR3 DNA follows: TGTGCCAGCAGTCAGGGGAGTGAGTCTTTCTTT. Translating it yields CASSQGSESFF.

The chain employs TRBV18 and TRBJ2-1; 8 nucleotides align to TRBD2. Trimming removed 5 bases from V and 4 bases from J; junction bases left unmatched: 10. This CDR3 has 16 amino acids. The V gene's germline CDR1 is KGHSH and CDR2 LQKENI. CDR3 residues: CASSYDGREGYNEQFF. The CDR3 nucleotides read TGTGCCAGCTCATACGACGGTCGGGAGGGGTACAATGAGCAGTTCTTC.

The J gene is TRBJ1-1, the V gene TRBV11-2; D is possibly TRBD1 (5 bases). Trimming took 5 bases from V and 4 from J, leaving 11 bases between them. This CDR3 has 13 amino acids. Germline loops: CDR1 SGHAT, CDR2 FQNNGV. The CDR3 DNA is TGTGCCAGCAGCCCCCAGGGAATCACTGAAGCTTTCTTT. It encodes CASSPQGITEAFF.

The chain combines TRBV6-2 or TRBV6-3 with TRBJ2-3, with TRBD1 identical over 8 bases. The CDR3 is made up of 15 amino acids. V shed 3 bases, J shed 3 bases, and the junction held 5 bases outside the gene matches. Germline V gene lookup returns CDR1 MNHEY and CDR2 SVGEGT. The CDR3 loop reads CASSYDRGQTDTQYF. The CDR3 region has the DNA TGTGCCAGCAGTTATGACAGGGGACAAACAGATACGCAGTATTTT.

The V call is TRBV10-2, the J call TRBJ2-1; D unresolved. In germline, CDR1 is WSHSY, CDR2 SAAADI. The CDR3 contains 12 residues. V lost 3 bases, J lost 8 bases, and 8 bases lay in between. For the CDR3, the DNA is TGCGCCAGCAGTGATTTAGCATATGAGCAGTTCTTC. Residues: CASSDLAYEQFF.

The V call is TRBV19, the J call TRBJ2-1; 10 positions match TRBD2. The CDR3 extends over 15 amino acids. V dropped 4 bases and J dropped 6; count of bases not matched to a gene: 6. The germline CDR1 and CDR2 sequences are LNHDA and SQIVND (reference sequence). The CDR3 loop reads CASSTSGGRINEQFF. For the CDR3, the DNA is TGTGCCAGTAGTACTAGCGGGGGTCGGATCAATGAGCAGTTCTTC.

V gene TRBV5-3 combines with J gene TRBJ1-5; D is ambiguous. TRBV5-3 is given ORF status, its function remaining uncertain. CDR3 size: 16 residues. The V and J ends lost 4 bases and 2 bases respectively, with 16 bases between them. The CDR3 DNA sequence: TGTGCCAGAAGCAGGTATCCTCGGGGAGGCAATCAGCCCCAGCATTTT. This sequence encodes CARSRYPRGGNQPQHF.

The rearrangement uses TRBV20-1 and TRBJ1-2, with TRBD1 as a possible D gene (5 bases). The germline V gene encodes CDR1 DFQATT and CDR2 SNEGSKA (reference sequence). The CDR3 covers 11 residues. With 6 bases removed from V and 5 bases from J, the gap between germline ends came to 10 bases. The CDR3 here is CSAGEFYGYTF. CDR3 in DNA: TGCAGTGCAGGGGAATTTTATGGCTACACCTTC.

CDR3: CASSHADTLDYGYTF. The DNA of the CDR3 is TGTGCCAGCAGCCACGCGGACACCCTTGATTATGGCTACACCTTC. This chain uses TRBV3-1 (or the pseudogene TRBV3-2) with TRBJ1-2; perhaps TRBD1 as D (5 bases). The CDR3 contains 15 residues. The germline V gene encodes CDR1 LGHDT and CDR2 YNNKEL (reference sequence). V was trimmed by 3 bases and J by 5 bases, leaving 16 bases between them.

This clone was recorded once. The chain recombines TRBV6-6 with TRBJ2-5; 8 bases map to TRBD2. Germline lookup yields CDR1 MNHNY and CDR2 SVGAGI (reference sequence). J was trimmed by 5 bases and V by 6 bases; bases with no gene match: 11. The CDR3 runs 15 residues. CDR3 residues: CASSQPAGDRETQYF. The CDR3 nucleotides read TGTGCCAGCAGCCAGCCAGCGGGGGATCGGGAGACCCAGTACTTC.

CDR3 bases: TGTGCCAGCAGCTTAGCGCCCGGGACAGAGGGCTGGATTAGGGAAAAACTGTTTTTT. Translation: CASSLAPGTEGWIREKLFF. This sequence joins TRBV7-2 and TRBJ1-4, with TRBD1 matching 7 bases. CDR3 length: 19 amino acids. V trimming: 0 bases; J trimming: 8 bases; junction bases outside the gene matches: 18. Per the germline V gene, CDR1 is SGHTA and CDR2 is FQGNSA.

V and J are TRBV18 and TRBJ2-1; tentatively, D is TRBD2 (5 bases). V lost 3 bases to trimming and J lost 0 bases, with 6 bases between them. The CDR3 contains 14 residues. CDR1 and CDR2 from the germline V gene are KGHSH and LQKENI. The CDR3 is CASSPEGSYNEQFF. In nucleotides, the CDR3 is TGTGCCAGCTCACCTGAGGGCTCCTACAATGAGCAGTTCTTC.

This clone was picked up many times. This rearrangement joins TRBV27 to TRBJ2-1; 7 bases fit TRBD1. With V trimmed by 8 bases and J by 12 bases, 16 bases remained unmatched. The CDR3 totals 14 residues. Germline-derived CDR1 and CDR2 are MNHEY and SMNVEV (reference sequence). CDR3 sequence: CASRPGQATKGQFF. The CDR3 bases are TGTGCCAGCCGCCCCGGACAGGCAACTAAGGGGCAGTTCTTC.

The chain uses TRBV28 and TRBJ2-7; 10 bases are shared with TRBD2. Germline trimming cut 7 bases from V and 4 bases from J; bases unmatched to any gene: 7. CDR3 size: 14 residues. Germline CDR1 MDHEN, CDR2 SYDVKM. This chain's CDR3 is CASTRLAGVYEQYF. The DNA of the CDR3 is TGTGCCAGCACCCGTCTAGCGGGAGTTTACGAGCAGTACTTC.

The V call is TRBV28, the J call TRBJ2-4; D is perhaps TRBD1 (5 bases). Germline values: CDR1 MDHEN, CDR2 SYDVKM. Trimming took off 7 bases at V and 12 bases at J, with 13 bases between the two ends. The CDR3 sequence is 11 residues long. The CDR3 loop reads CASNKGPGQYF. As DNA, the CDR3 is TGTGCCAGCAATAAGGGGCCTGGTCAGTACTTC.

This clone has a handful of counts. The CDR3, as DNA: TGTGCCAGTAGTATAGGCTCCTACCGGAGGACCGGGGAGCTGTTTTTT. This codes for CASSIGSYRRTGELFF. V gene TRBV19 combines with J gene TRBJ2-2; weak D call: TRBD2 (5 bases). Germline V gene lookup returns CDR1 LNHDA and CDR2 SQIVND (reference sequence). CDR3 length equals 16 residues. V lost 1 base and J lost 5, with 14 bases in between.